The entry that follows covers one TCR beta chain sequence. Original processing methods: Amplifying reference gene primers gave estimates of nucleated cell counts. Some clones are missing from TCRdb's copy, which holds only in-frame ones; the method was immunoSEQ multiplex PCR. That table furnishes V, J and clone size, whereas the DNA furnished D and trimming. The sample has roughly 570,000 clones; about 88% are singletons. CDR1 is SGHTA and CDR2 is FQGTGA in the germline V gene. The CDR3 is 14 amino acids. Trimming left V 1 base short and J 2 bases short, with 8 bases between. The sample comes from a study of blood T cell repertoires in COVID-19.

The sequencing input was peripheral blood. This clonotype was obtained from a woman aged 50 to 60 with COVID-19, enrolled during active disease. The chain carries TRBV7-3 and TRBJ1-2; D is unresolved. CDR3 DNA sequence: TGTGCCAGCAGCTTAAATCCGGGAAACTATGGCTACACCTTC. Protein product: CASSLNPGNYGYTF.